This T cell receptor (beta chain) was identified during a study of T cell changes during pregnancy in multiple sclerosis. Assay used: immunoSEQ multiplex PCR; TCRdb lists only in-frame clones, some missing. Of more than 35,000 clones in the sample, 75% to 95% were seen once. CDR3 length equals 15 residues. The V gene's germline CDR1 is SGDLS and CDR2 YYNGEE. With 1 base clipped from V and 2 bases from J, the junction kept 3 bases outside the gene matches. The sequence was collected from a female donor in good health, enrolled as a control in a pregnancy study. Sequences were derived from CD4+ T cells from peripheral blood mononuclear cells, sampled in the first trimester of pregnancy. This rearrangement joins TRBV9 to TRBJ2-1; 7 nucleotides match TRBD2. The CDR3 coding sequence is TGTGCCAGCAGCGTAACTAGCGAAACCTACAATGAGCAGTTCTTC. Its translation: CASSVTSETYNEQFF.